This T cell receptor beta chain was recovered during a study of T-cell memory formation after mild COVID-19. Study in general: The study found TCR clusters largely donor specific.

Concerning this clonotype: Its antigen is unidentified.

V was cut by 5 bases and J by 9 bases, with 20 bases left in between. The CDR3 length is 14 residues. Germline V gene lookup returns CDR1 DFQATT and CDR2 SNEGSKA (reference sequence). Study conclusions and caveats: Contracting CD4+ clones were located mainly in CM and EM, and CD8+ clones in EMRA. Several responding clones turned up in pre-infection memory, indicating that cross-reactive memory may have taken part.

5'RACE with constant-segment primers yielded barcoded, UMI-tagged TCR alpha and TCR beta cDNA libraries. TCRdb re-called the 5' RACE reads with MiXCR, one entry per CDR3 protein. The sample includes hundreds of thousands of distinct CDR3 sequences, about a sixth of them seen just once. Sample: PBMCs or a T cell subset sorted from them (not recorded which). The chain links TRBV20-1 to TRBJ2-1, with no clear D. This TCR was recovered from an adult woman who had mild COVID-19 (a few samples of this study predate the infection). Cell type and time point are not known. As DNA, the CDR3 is TGCAGTGCTTACGAACACTTAGAATTTGGTGAGCAGTTCTTC. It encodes CSAYEHLEFGEQFF.